This entry features one TCR beta chain sequence. The antigen is undetermined. The data stem from a study of T cell responses to AZD1222 COVID-19 vaccine. This CDR3 comprises 13 residues. V dropped 3 bases and J dropped 5 bases, with 10 bases sitting between them. Germline V CDR1 and CDR2: GTSNPN, SVGIG (reference sequence). Profiling relied on immunoSEQ multiplex PCR, and the TCRdb table lists in-frame clones only, not all of them. The sample has about 140,000 clones, about nine tenths seen once; the top ten hold around 4.7%. General study results and limits: The donor group comprised mostly white British people and more females; the analysis possibly underestimated clonal diversity. Spike-specific TCR breadth and depth were elevated following two AZD1222 doses. There were repertoire samples only from the period after the peak T cell response.

This sequence was found in an adult in good health. This chain uses TRBV30 with TRBJ1-4; no clear D. The source material was peripheral blood, sampled on day 0 of AZD1222 vaccination. The CDR3 loop reads CAWRAALNEKLFF. Written as DNA, the CDR3 is TGTGCCTGGAGGGCAGCATTAAATGAAAAACTGTTTTTT.